This TCR beta chain was documented in a study of CD8+CD57+ T cells in acquired aplastic anemia. Germline assignment: CDR1 LGHDT and CDR2 YNNKEL (reference sequence). The CDR3 has 14 amino acids. V dropped 1 base and J dropped 7 bases, with 8 bases sitting between them. Sequencing involved patients with CD8+CD57+ cell expansion previously shown by flow cytometry. The TCR beta profiling, which covered VDJ combination and CDR3 sequence, was carried out using genomic DNA as the template. TCRdb reprocessed the reads with MiXCR, giving one entry per CDR3 protein. Found here are 55,000 to 60,000 distinct CDR3 sequences, approximately 52% of them singletons; the top ten hold approximately 15%.

V usage is TRBV3-1 and J usage is TRBJ1-6; D is possibly TRBD1 (6 bases). The receptor comes from a human donor with aplastic anemia. The sequencing input was sorted CD4+, CD8+, or CD8+CD57+ T cells (not recorded which) from PBMCs. CDR3 sequence (DNA): TGTGCCAGCAGCCAAGGGACAGCCAATTCACCCCTCCACTTT. This encodes CASSQGTANSPLHF. Full variable domain (missing parts from reference TRBV3-1 and TRBJ1-6): DTAVSQTPKYLVTQMGNDKSIKCEQNLGHDTMYWYKQDSKKFLKIMFSYNNKELIINETVPNRFSPKSPDKAHLNLHINSLELGDSAVYFCASSQGTANSPLHFGNGTRLTVT.